Below, 16 T cell receptor beta chains from the same sample are listed, as sequenced in a study of T cell clonotyping in hematopoietic cell transplantation. Profiled with immunoSEQ multiplex PCR; TCRdb holds only in-frame clones, not every one. The table records about 43,000 clones, 95% of them present only once. The sample consisted of peripheral blood mononuclear cells. The receptor source for this set is a man aged 25 to 40 in good health. Some clones in this sample may be carry-over from other donors' samples.

The gene calls are TRBV7-3 and TRBJ2-2; TRBD2 aligns across 7 bases. The CDR3 spans 16 residues. Germline V gene sequence: CDR1 SGHTA, CDR2 FQGTGA. V lost 5 bases, J lost 2 bases, and 8 bases stayed unmatched. CDR3: CASSPRGGGNTGELFF. CDR3 bases: TGTGCCAGCAGCCCTAGGGGCGGGGGAAACACCGGGGAGCTGTTTTTT.

The sample holds one count of this clone. This chain uses TRBV7-6 with TRBJ2-3; D not resolved. Germline CDR1 SGHVS, CDR2 FNYEAQ. Trimming pared 0 bases from V and 5 bases from J, leaving 6 bases between. This CDR3 has 13 residues. The CDR3 loop is CASSLAPRDTQYF. The CDR3 DNA reads TGTGCCAGCAGCTTAGCTCCAAGAGATACGCAGTATTTT.

This sequence joins TRBV7-3 and TRBJ1-1, with D possibly matching TRBD1 (6 bases). Germline loops: CDR1 SGHTA, CDR2 FQGTGA. The V gene lost 0 bases and the J gene lost 3 bases, with 11 bases spanning the gap. The CDR3 has 15 amino acids. The CDR3 sequence: CASSLTPGQDTEAFF. The CDR3 bases are TGTGCCAGCAGCTTAACCCCGGGACAAGACACTGAAGCTTTCTTT.

The rearrangement joins TRBV6-5 to TRBJ1-2, with D possibly TRBD1 on 5 matching bases. CDR1 MNHEY and CDR2 SVGAGI come from the germline V gene. Between the trimmed V and J ends, which lost 8 bases and 4 bases, there was a span of 14 bases. The CDR3 extends over 13 amino acids. Here the CDR3 DNA reads TGTGCCAGCGGACTCTCCGGGGCCTATGGCTACACCTTC. Protein sequence: CASGLSGAYGYTF.

The genes are TRBV7-2 and TRBJ2-3, with TRBD2 as a possible D gene (6 bases). The CDR3 loop spans 14 amino acids. Trimming shortened V by 0 bases and J by 6 bases, and 10 bases separated the two germline ends. Germline CDR1 and CDR2: SGHTA and FQGNSA. The CDR3 nucleotides read TGTGCCAGCAGCTTAGCGTCCCTAGCGGATACGCAGTATTTT. Protein sequence: CASSLASLADTQYF.

In DNA form, the CDR3 reads TGTGCCAGCAGGGGACGGGAGTTCCAAGAGACCCAGTACTTC. This gives the protein CASRGREFQETQYF. J is TRBJ2-5 and V is TRBV7-2; weak D call: TRBD2 (6 bases). The V and J ends lost 6 bases and 1 base respectively, with 12 bases between them. This CDR3 has 14 residues. CDR1 and CDR2 from the germline V gene are SGHTA and FQGNSA.

The chain couples TRBV19 to TRBJ2-5, with 7 bases that match TRBD1. CDR1 is LNHDA, CDR2 SQIVND, per germline (reference sequence). The V gene end was trimmed by 3 bases and the J gene end by 1 base; junction bases not matched to a gene: 5. The CDR3 sequence is 15 residues long. The CDR3 protein is CASSIPTGSQETQYF. CDR3 DNA: TGTGCCAGTAGTATCCCGACAGGGTCCCAAGAGACCCAGTACTTC.

V is TRBV6-5 and J is TRBJ2-7; 8 nucleotides match TRBD1. Germline lookup yields CDR1 MNHEY and CDR2 SVGAGI. The CDR3 is 15 residues long. Losses at the gene ends were 6 bases for V and 3 bases for J; bases not matched to a gene: 10. The CDR3 protein is CASSSGGPIHYEQYF. Here the CDR3 DNA reads TGTGCCAGCAGCTCAGGGGGCCCTATTCACTACGAGCAGTACTTC.

The rearrangement links TRBV29-1 to TRBJ2-3, with 16 bases fitting TRBD2. With 3 bases clipped from V and 4 bases from J, the junction kept 13 bases outside the gene matches. The CDR3 length is 19 residues. Germline V gene lookup returns CDR1 SQVTM and CDR2 ANQGSEA. The CDR3 spells CSVDQFGTSGGAIADTQYF. CDR3 in DNA: TGCAGCGTTGACCAGTTTGGGACTAGCGGGGGGGCTATCGCAGATACGCAGTATTTT.

The chain links TRBV2 to TRBJ2-7; 9 bases match TRBD2. The CDR3 loop spans 14 amino acids. CDR1 SNHLY and CDR2 FYNNEI come from the germline V gene. V lost 6 bases, J lost 0 bases, and 3 bases stayed unmatched. CDR3 loop: CASRSGGSSYEQYF. The CDR3 nucleotides read TGTGCCAGCAGGAGCGGGGGGTCCTCCTACGAGCAGTACTTC.

The chain recombines TRBV19 with TRBJ1-3; D gene ambiguous. Germline values: CDR1 LNHDA, CDR2 SQIVND (reference sequence). V lost 6 bases and J lost 3, with 18 bases in between. The CDR3 totals 16 residues. CDR3 sequence (DNA): TGTGCCAGTAGCCCGCCTCATAGCGTAGTTGGAAACACCATATATTTT. The encoded protein is CASSPPHSVVGNTIYF.

V and J are TRBV27 and TRBJ2-5, with D possibly matching TRBD1 (6 bases). This CDR3 is 15 amino acids long. CDR1 is MNHEY, CDR2 SMNVEV, per germline (reference sequence). V lost 1 base and J lost 0, with 9 bases in between. The CDR3 spells CASSLFRGDQETQYF. The CDR3 DNA follows: TGTGCCAGCAGTTTATTCAGGGGAGACCAAGAGACCCAGTACTTC.

The chain couples TRBV9 to TRBJ2-7; tentative D call: TRBD1 (5 bases). This CDR3 has 15 amino acids. Trimming removed 0 bases at V and 4 bases at J, with 14 bases between. The germline gives CDR1 SGDLS, CDR2 YYNGEE. This CDR3 reads CASSVDAGSVYEQYF. For the CDR3, the DNA is TGTGCCAGCAGCGTAGACGCAGGGTCGGTATACGAGCAGTACTTC.

V is TRBV6-5 and J is TRBJ1-5; the D gene is possibly TRBD1 (6 bases). Germline V gene lookup returns CDR1 MNHEY and CDR2 SVGAGI. The CDR3 is 16 residues long. Trimming cost V 4 bases and J 2 bases, with 15 bases left between them. The CDR3 region is CASSSDRRGGNQPQHF. As DNA, the CDR3 is TGTGCCAGCAGTTCCGACAGGCGAGGCGGCAATCAGCCCCAGCATTTT.

This clone was detected a few times. The rearrangement links TRBV5-1 to TRBJ2-6; D remains ambiguous. V was clipped by 4 bases and J by 2 bases, with 13 bases between them. The CDR3 spans 16 residues. Looked up from germline, CDR1 is SGHRS and CDR2 is YFSETQ. In DNA, the CDR3 is TGCGCCAGCAGCCCCCGTCCGGGTACTGGGGCCAACGTCCTGACTTTC. Translated: CASSPRPGTGANVLTF.

The chain links TRBV2 to TRBJ2-2, with no clear D. Deletions cut 1 base from V and 4 bases from J, with 10 bases between. Germline values: CDR1 SNHLY, CDR2 FYNNEI. The CDR3 contains 15 residues. CDR3 region: CASSEGGSGTGELFF. In DNA, the CDR3 is TGTGCCAGCAGTGAAGGGGGTTCTGGCACCGGGGAGCTGTTTTTT.